This TCR beta chain was sequenced during a study of shared clonotypes between healthy human individuals. Whole-study findings and limits: Several donors had roughly 5% of their naive CD4 clonotypes in common.

Using immunoSEQ multiplex PCR, the repertoire was profiled, and TCRdb retains in-frame clones only, with some absent. The sample consists of about 1.4 million clones, 96% of them appearing once. V dropped 3 bases and J dropped 8 bases, with 16 bases sitting between them. Germline V lookup: CDR1 LGHNA, CDR2 YSLEER. The CDR3 totals 14 residues. A note on this clone: Its target is not known.

The specimen was naive CD4+ T cells sorted from blood. The subset is: CD45RA+ positively selected. This chain uses TRBV4-3 with TRBJ1-1; the D is unclear. The TCR originated in a man in his thirties or forties in good health. CDR3 loop: CASSHSSRNREAFF. DNA for the CDR3: TGCGCCAGCAGCCACTCATCGCGTAACAGAGAAGCTTTCTTT.